This T cell receptor (beta chain) was observed in a study of T cells in Graves' hyperthyroidism and ophthalmopathy. This clonotype was seen more than once but under ten times. RNA transcripts served as the template for amplifying TCR beta CDR3 regions. First-round RT-PCR of the TCR CDR3 relied on the HTBI primer set. MiXCR, run by TCRdb on the multiplex PCR reads, gives a single entry per CDR3 protein. The sample has about 740,000 distinct CDR3 sequences; 14% are singletons. The receptor was isolated from a woman under 30 with Graves' hyperthyroidism. Sequencing was performed on blood.

In DNA form, the CDR3 reads TGTGCCACCAGCCTTCGGACAACGGAGGCAAAACTGTTTTTT. Protein sequence: CATSLRTTEAKLFF. The chain recombines TRBV15 with TRBJ1-4; D perhaps matches TRBD1 (5 bases). V was cut by 5 bases and J by 10 bases, with 17 bases left in between. The CDR3 contains 14 residues. Germline loops: CDR1 LNHNV, CDR2 YYDKDF (reference sequence).